Listed here are 29 T cell receptor beta chains from one sample, sequenced in a study of technical replicates of blood from a few donors. TCRdb's copy holds only in-frame clones and misses some; the assay was immunoSEQ multiplex PCR. This table has 80,000 to 90,000 clones, over 90% appearing once. The sequencing input was T cells isolated from PBMCs. These receptors were taken from a human donor in good health.

V gene TRBV18 combines with J gene TRBJ1-4; TRBD1 might be the D (6 bases). V was pared by 4 bases and J by 1 base, with 16 bases between. Germline assignment: CDR1 KGHSH and CDR2 LQKENI. CDR3 length: 17 residues. DNA for the CDR3: TGTGCCAGCTCACGAGCGACAGGACTGGGAACTAATGAAAAACTGTTTTTT. It translates to CASSRATGLGTNEKLFF.

This clone occurred a few times. This chain links TRBV6-1 with TRBJ2-7; D uncertain. The CDR3 is made up of 11 amino acids. V lost 10 bases, J lost 3 bases, and 10 bases lay in between. Germline V lookup: CDR1 MNHNS, CDR2 SASEGT. This chain's CDR3 is CATVGNYEQYF. CDR3 sequence (DNA): TGTGCCACCGTGGGCAACTACGAGCAGTACTTC.

The chain joins TRBV28 to TRBJ2-7; D gene uncertain. With 2 bases removed from V and 4 bases from J, the gap between germline ends came to 9 bases. The V gene's germline CDR1 is MDHEN and CDR2 SYDVKM. CDR3 length: 13 amino acids. In DNA, the CDR3 is TGTGCCAGCAGTTTACAGGTTAATTACGAGCAGTACTTC. Protein sequence: CASSLQVNYEQYF.

This rearrangement joins TRBV6-1 to TRBJ1-5, with 9 bases fitting TRBD1. CDR1 is MNHNS and CDR2 is SASEGT in the germline V gene. This CDR3 is 15 amino acids long. The J segment lost 6 bases and the V segment lost 6 bases, leaving 9 bases of the junction unmatched. The CDR3 DNA sequence: TGTGCCAGCAGCTCTTCGGGACAGGGACGTCAGCCCCAGCATTTT. Amino acids: CASSSSGQGRQPQHF.

The chain combines TRBV6-5 with TRBJ1-2; D is unclear. Between the trimmed V and J ends, which lost 4 bases and 5 bases, there was a span of 17 bases. CDR1 MNHEY and CDR2 SVGAGI come from the germline V gene. The CDR3 is 15 amino acids. CDR3 loop: CASSSLRLTLYGYTF. The DNA for the CDR3 is TGTGCCAGCAGTTCCTTAAGACTTACGCTTTATGGCTACACCTTC.

This chain connects TRBV2 to TRBJ2-5; no firm D call. Germline V gene data show CDR1 as SNHLY and CDR2 as FYNNEI. There are 14 residues in the CDR3. Trimming shortened V by 7 bases and J by 0 bases, and 12 bases separated the two germline ends. In nucleotides, the CDR3 is TGTGCCAGCATTACAGCTTCGTACCAAGAGACCCAGTACTTC. Encoded protein: CASITASYQETQYF.

The chain couples TRBV7-6 to TRBJ2-1; maybe TRBD1 (6 bases). CDR1 and CDR2 from the germline V gene are SGHVS and FNYEAQ. The CDR3 has 15 residues. V was cut by 6 bases and J by 7 bases, with 19 bases left in between. DNA for the CDR3: TGTGCCAGCAGTCAAGCGGCGACAGGCGCTAATGAGCAGTTCTTC. Its translation is CASSQAATGANEQFF. The whole variable domain, remainder taken from reference TRBV7-6 and TRBJ2-1, is GAGVSQSPRYKVTKRGQDVALRCDPISGHVSLYWYRQALGQGPEFLTYFNYEAQQDKSGLPNDRFSAERPEGSISTLTIQRTEQRDSAMYRCASSQAATGANEQFFGPGTRLTVL.

The chain recombines TRBV10-3 with TRBJ1-6, with 12 bases identical to TRBD1. J gave up 5 bases and V 3 bases, and 8 bases lay outside the gene matches. Germline CDR1 ENHRY, CDR2 SYGVKD. CDR3 length equals 18 residues. The CDR3 loop is CAISDPLGTGGDNSPLHF. CDR3 bases: TGTGCCATCAGTGACCCCCTCGGGACAGGGGGCGATAATTCACCCCTCCACTTT.

This clone was counted between two and nine times. The rearrangement links TRBV19 to TRBJ2-7; 11 bases line up with TRBD2. This CDR3 comprises 16 residues. The trim removed 3 bases at V and 4 bases at J, leaving 8 bases unmatched. Per the germline V gene, CDR1 is LNHDA and CDR2 is SQIVND (reference sequence). DNA for the CDR3: TGTGCCAGTAGTATTCGGGGGACTAGCGGAAGGTACGAGCAGTACTTC. Amino acids: CASSIRGTSGRYEQYF.

This CDR3 reads CASSEARGRGYTF. In DNA, the CDR3 is TGTGCCAGCAGTGAGGCCAGGGGGCGCGGCTACACCTTC. The chain carries TRBV6-1 and TRBJ1-2; TRBD1 matches at 8 bases. The V gene end was trimmed by 3 bases and the J gene end by 8 bases; junction bases not matched to a gene: 5. Germline assignment: CDR1 MNHNS and CDR2 SASEGT. CDR3 length: 13 amino acids.

This clone was detected once. The genes are TRBV18 and TRBJ2-7; tentative D call: TRBD1 (5 bases). This CDR3 has 13 residues. Germline V CDR1 and CDR2: KGHSH, LQKENI. Trimming left V 0 bases short and J 5 bases short, with 8 bases between. The CDR3 sequence is CASSPPVTDEQYF. The CDR3 DNA reads as TGTGCCAGCTCACCACCGGTGACAGACGAGCAGTACTTC.

This chain joins TRBV6-5 and TRBJ2-3; 10 bases line up with TRBD2. CDR1 is MNHEY, CDR2 SVGAGI, per germline. Trimming cost V 6 bases and J 3 bases; bases outside gene matches: 6. The CDR3 is 15 amino acids. The DNA for the CDR3 is TGTGCCAGCAGGAGCAAACTAGCGGGGACAGATACGCAGTATTTT. It yields the protein CASRSKLAGTDTQYF.

This rearrangement joins TRBV10-1 to TRBJ2-1, with D perhaps TRBD2 (6 bases). Trimming took off 2 bases at V and 3 bases at J, with 8 bases between the two ends. The CDR3 covers 14 residues. Germline V lookup: CDR1 WNHNN, CDR2 SYGVQD (reference sequence). In DNA, the CDR3 is TGCGCCAGCAGTGAGGGGGGGAGCTACAATGAGCAGTTCTTC. It yields the protein CASSEGGSYNEQFF.

The V call is TRBV7-9, the J call TRBJ1-4; the match to TRBD1 covers 9 bases. This CDR3 comprises 15 residues. V shed 4 bases, J shed 5 bases, and the junction held 5 bases outside the gene matches. Per germline, CDR1 SEHNR and CDR2 FQNEAQ (reference sequence). The chain's CDR3 is CASSSPGQGNEKLFF. The CDR3 bases are TGTGCCAGCAGCTCCCCGGGACAGGGCAATGAAAAACTGTTTTTT. Supplemented by reference TRBV7-9 and TRBJ1-4, the full variable domain reads DTGVSQNPRHKITKRGQNVTFRCDPISEHNRLYWYRQTLGQGPEFLTYFQNEAQLEKSRLLSDRFSAERPKGSFSTLEIQRTEQGDSAMYLCASSSPGQGNEKLFFGSGTQLSVL.

This clone was recorded once. The J gene is TRBJ2-1, the V gene TRBV9; 8 positions agree with TRBD2. CDR1 SGDLS and CDR2 YYNGEE come from the germline V gene. Germline trimming cut 0 bases from V and 3 bases from J; bases unmatched to any gene: 5. The CDR3 is 16 residues long. The CDR3 sequence: CASSVVSGRVYNEQFF. The DNA of the CDR3 is TGTGCCAGCAGCGTAGTAAGCGGGAGAGTCTACAATGAGCAGTTCTTC.

This clone was counted a single time. This rearrangement joins TRBV7-6 to TRBJ1-1; D is possibly TRBD1 (5 bases). Germline V CDR1 and CDR2: SGHVS, FNYEAQ. This CDR3 is built from 14 residues. Trimming left V 7 bases short and J 1 base short, with 13 bases between. CDR3 bases: TGTGCCAGCAACCCTGGGCAGGGGAACACTGAAGCTTTCTTT. This translates into CASNPGQGNTEAFF.

The chain links TRBV5-4 to TRBJ2-3; D unclear. The CDR3 contains 14 residues. Trimming left V 2 bases short and J 0 bases short, with 7 bases between. Per germline, CDR1 SGHNT and CDR2 YYREEE (reference sequence). The CDR3 protein is CASSFRTSTDTQYF. As DNA, the CDR3 is TGTGCCAGCAGCTTTCGAACTAGCACAGATACGCAGTATTTT.

The V gene is TRBV19, the J gene TRBJ2-7, with 8 bases lining up with TRBD1. This CDR3 contains 15 residues. The junction had 4 bases not matched to a gene; V was cut back by 1 base and J by 2 bases. Per germline, CDR1 LNHDA and CDR2 SQIVND (reference sequence). CDR3 sequence: CASSIAARGPYEQYF. The CDR3 DNA sequence: TGTGCCAGTAGTATAGCCGCCAGGGGGCCCTACGAGCAGTACTTC.

The chain has TRBV4-1 and TRBJ2-5; 7 bases are a match to TRBD1. Germline values: CDR1 MGHRA, CDR2 YSYEKL. The CDR3 is 15 residues long. After removal of 4 bases from V and 2 bases from J, the junction contained 7 bases not matched to a gene. CDR3 bases: TGCGCCAGCAGCCCAGACAGGGTGGGTCAAGAGACCCAGTACTTC. It yields the protein CASSPDRVGQETQYF.

The rearrangement joins TRBV5-6 to TRBJ1-1; D uncertain. CDR1 is SGHDT, CDR2 YYEEEE, per germline. V shed 2 bases and J shed 6 bases, with 8 bases lying between them. This CDR3 comprises 12 residues. CDR3 sequence: CASSLLRAEAFF. The CDR3, as DNA: TGTGCCAGCAGCTTACTGAGGGCTGAAGCTTTCTTT.

The rearrangement links TRBV19 to TRBJ2-5, with 10 bases fitting TRBD2. The trim removed 1 base at V and 4 bases at J, leaving 3 bases unmatched. Germline lookup yields CDR1 LNHDA and CDR2 SQIVND (reference sequence). CDR3 size: 15 residues. The CDR3 spells CASSIGAGGVETQYF. CDR3 DNA sequence: TGTGCCAGTAGTATAGGAGCGGGAGGGGTAGAGACCCAGTACTTC. The full variable domain, with the rest looked up from reference TRBV19 and TRBJ2-5, is DGGITQSPKYLFRKEGQNVTLSCEQNLNHDAMYWYRQDPGQGLRLIYYSQIVNDFQKGDIAEGYSVSREKKESFPLTVTSAQKNPTAFYLCASSIGAGGVETQYFGPGTRLLVL.

V is TRBV4-1 and J is TRBJ1-1, with 7 bases identical to TRBD1. Germline values: CDR1 MGHRA, CDR2 YSYEKL. J was trimmed by 0 bases and V by 3 bases; bases with no gene match: 4. The CDR3 has 15 amino acids. CDR3 in DNA: TGCGCCAGCAGCCAGCGGGACAGTATGAACACTGAAGCTTTCTTT. Amino acid sequence: CASSQRDSMNTEAFF.

The chain joins TRBV27 to TRBJ1-2; D is possibly TRBD1 (6 bases). CDR3 length: 15 amino acids. Germline CDR1 and CDR2: MNHEY and SMNVEV (reference sequence). Trimming removed 5 bases at V and 8 bases at J, with 21 bases between. CDR3 in amino acids: CASSTWTEGTGGYTF. The CDR3 DNA sequence: TGTGCCAGCAGTACCTGGACAGAGGGAACCGGAGGCTACACCTTC.

This chain links TRBV28 with TRBJ2-3, with D possibly being TRBD2 (6 bases). The germline gives CDR1 MDHEN, CDR2 SYDVKM. Trimming took off 4 bases at V and 10 bases at J, with 21 bases between the two ends. This CDR3 is built from 15 residues. The CDR3 nucleotides are TGTGCCAGCAGTTCCCAAGGCGGGGCCTCAGAAGCGCAGTATTTT. It is translated as CASSSQGGASEAQYF.

The V call is TRBV10-3, the J call TRBJ2-1, with D possibly TRBD2 on 7 matching bases. The germline V gene has CDR1 ENHRY and CDR2 SYGVKD. V was shortened by 4 bases and J by 7 bases, with 26 bases between the two germline ends. CDR3 size: 18 residues. In DNA form, the CDR3 reads TGTGCCATCAGTGGGGGGTCGGCGGGGGCTCCGAGGTTTAATGAGCAGTTCTTC. Protein: CAISGGSAGAPRFNEQFF.

The V gene is TRBV11-3, the J gene TRBJ2-3, with D uncertain. The CDR3 consists of 15 residues. The V and J ends lost 4 bases and 4 bases respectively, with 15 bases between them. CDR1 is SGHNT and CDR2 is YENEEA in the germline V gene. CDR3 in amino acids: CASSSMGGLSDTQYF. CDR3 in DNA: TGTGCCAGCAGCTCCATGGGTGGGCTTTCAGATACGCAGTATTTT.

J is TRBJ1-2 and V is TRBV6-4; 10 positions match TRBD1. The CDR3 spans 15 residues. Germline V CDR1 and CDR2: MRHNA, SNTAGT. V lost 3 bases to trimming and J lost 9 bases; unmatched junction nucleotides: 10. The CDR3 DNA reads as TGTGCCAGCAGTGATCAGTTGGGGACAGGGGTACGCTACACCTTC. It translates to CASSDQLGTGVRYTF.

The J gene is TRBJ2-3, the V gene TRBV2, with TRBD2 identical over 8 bases. Germline values: CDR1 SNHLY, CDR2 FYNNEI. V shed 7 bases and J 5 bases; nucleotides not matched to a gene: 14. The CDR3 is 16 residues long. CDR3 region: CASKEIVAGQRDTQYF. For the CDR3, the DNA is TGTGCCAGCAAGGAGATAGTAGCGGGGCAGCGAGATACGCAGTATTTT.

The chain couples TRBV5-4 to TRBJ2-2, with no clear D. The CDR3 extends over 13 amino acids. In germline, CDR1 is SGHNT, CDR2 YYREEE (reference sequence). The V end was cut by 5 bases, the J end by 3 bases, with 8 bases between. The CDR3 loop is CASRSEYTGELFF. The CDR3, as DNA: TGTGCCAGCAGATCGGAGTACACCGGGGAGCTGTTTTTT.